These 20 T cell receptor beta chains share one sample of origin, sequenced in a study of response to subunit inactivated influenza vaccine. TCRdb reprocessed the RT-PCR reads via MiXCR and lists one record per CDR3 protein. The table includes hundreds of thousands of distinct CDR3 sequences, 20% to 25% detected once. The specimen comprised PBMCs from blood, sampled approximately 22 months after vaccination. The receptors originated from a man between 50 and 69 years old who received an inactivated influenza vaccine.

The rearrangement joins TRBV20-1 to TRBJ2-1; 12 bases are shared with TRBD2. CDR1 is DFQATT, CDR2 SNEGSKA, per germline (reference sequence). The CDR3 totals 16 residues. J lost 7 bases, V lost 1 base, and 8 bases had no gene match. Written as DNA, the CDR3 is TGCAGTGCTAGAGCTCCGACTAGCGGGGGTTTTAATGAGCAGTTCTTC. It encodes CSARAPTSGGFNEQFF.

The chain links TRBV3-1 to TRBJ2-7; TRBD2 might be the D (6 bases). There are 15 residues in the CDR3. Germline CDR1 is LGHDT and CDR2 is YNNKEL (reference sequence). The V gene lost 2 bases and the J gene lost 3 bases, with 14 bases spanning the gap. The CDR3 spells CASSQNPGRGYEQYF. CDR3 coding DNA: TGTGCCAGCAGCCAAAACCCAGGGCGGGGCTACGAGCAGTACTTC.

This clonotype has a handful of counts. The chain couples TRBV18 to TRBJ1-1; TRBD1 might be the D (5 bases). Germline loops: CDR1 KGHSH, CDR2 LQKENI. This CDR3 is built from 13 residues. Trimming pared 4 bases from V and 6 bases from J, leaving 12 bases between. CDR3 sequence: CASSLSRGPEAFF. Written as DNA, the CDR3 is TGTGCCAGCTCACTATCGAGGGGTCCTGAAGCTTTCTTT.

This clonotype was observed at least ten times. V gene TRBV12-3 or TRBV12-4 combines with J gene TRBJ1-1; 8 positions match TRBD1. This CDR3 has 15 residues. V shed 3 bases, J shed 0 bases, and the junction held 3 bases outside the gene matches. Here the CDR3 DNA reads TGTGCCAGCAGTTTGTACAGGGGGGTGAACACTGAAGCTTTCTTT. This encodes CASSLYRGVNTEAFF.

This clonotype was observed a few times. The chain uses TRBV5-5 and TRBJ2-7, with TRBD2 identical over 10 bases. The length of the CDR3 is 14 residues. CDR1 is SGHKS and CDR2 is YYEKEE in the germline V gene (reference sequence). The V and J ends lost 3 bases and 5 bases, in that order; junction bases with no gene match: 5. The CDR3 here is CASSSSGRANEQYF. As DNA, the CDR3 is TGTGCCAGCAGCTCAAGCGGGAGGGCGAACGAGCAGTACTTC.

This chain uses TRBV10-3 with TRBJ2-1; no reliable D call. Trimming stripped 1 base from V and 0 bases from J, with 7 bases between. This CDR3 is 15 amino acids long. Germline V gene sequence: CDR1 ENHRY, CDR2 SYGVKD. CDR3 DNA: TGTGCCATCAGTGAGTTTCGGAGCTCCTACAATGAGCAGTTCTTC. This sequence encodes CAISEFRSSYNEQFF.

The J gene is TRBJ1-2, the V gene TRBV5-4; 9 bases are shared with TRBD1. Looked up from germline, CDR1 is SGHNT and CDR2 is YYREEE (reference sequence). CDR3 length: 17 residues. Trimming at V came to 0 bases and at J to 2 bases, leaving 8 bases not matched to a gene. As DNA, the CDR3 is TGTGCCAGCAGCTTGGTCGACAGGGGGTACAAAAACTATGGCTACACCTTC. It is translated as CASSLVDRGYKNYGYTF.

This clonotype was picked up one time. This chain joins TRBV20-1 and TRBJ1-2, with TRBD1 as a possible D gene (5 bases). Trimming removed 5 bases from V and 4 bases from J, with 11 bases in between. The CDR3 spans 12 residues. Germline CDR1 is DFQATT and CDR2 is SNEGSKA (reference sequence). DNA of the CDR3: TGCAGTGCTGGGGGACGGCGCTATGGCTACACCTTC. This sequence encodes CSAGGRRYGYTF.

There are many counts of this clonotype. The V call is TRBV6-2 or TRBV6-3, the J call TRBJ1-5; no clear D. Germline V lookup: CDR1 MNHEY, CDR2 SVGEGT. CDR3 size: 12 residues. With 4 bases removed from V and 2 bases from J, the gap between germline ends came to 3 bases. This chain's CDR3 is CASSSGNQPQHF. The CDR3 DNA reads TGTGCCAGCAGTTCGGGCAATCAGCCCCAGCATTTT.

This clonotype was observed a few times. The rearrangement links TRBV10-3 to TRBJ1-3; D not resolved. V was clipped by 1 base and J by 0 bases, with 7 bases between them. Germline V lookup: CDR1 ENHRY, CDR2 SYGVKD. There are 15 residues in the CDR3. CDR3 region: CAISEWAGSGNTIYF. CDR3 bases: TGTGCCATCAGTGAGTGGGCCGGCTCTGGAAACACCATATATTTT.

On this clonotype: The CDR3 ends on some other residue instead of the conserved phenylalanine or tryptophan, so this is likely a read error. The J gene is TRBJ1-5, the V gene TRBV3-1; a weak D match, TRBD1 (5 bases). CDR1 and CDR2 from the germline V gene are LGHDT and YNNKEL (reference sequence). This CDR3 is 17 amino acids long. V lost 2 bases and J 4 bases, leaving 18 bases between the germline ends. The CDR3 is CASSQTQGFAGNQPQHV. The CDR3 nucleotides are TGTGCCAGCAGCCAAACCCAGGGTTTCGCGGGAAATCAGCCCCAGCATGTT.

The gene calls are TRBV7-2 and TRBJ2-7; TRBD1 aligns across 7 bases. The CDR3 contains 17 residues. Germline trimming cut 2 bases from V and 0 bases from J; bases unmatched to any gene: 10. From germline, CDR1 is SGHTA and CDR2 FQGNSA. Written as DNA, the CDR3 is TGTGCCAGCAGCTTAACCCGGGACAGCAGAGACTCCTACGAGCAGTACTTC. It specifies CASSLTRDSRDSYEQYF.

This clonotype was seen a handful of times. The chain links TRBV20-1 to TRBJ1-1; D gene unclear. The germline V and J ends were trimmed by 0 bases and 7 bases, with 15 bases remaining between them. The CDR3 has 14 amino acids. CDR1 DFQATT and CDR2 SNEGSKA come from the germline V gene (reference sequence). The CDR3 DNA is TGCAGTGCTAGAGACCAGGAATATAGAGTTGAAGCTTTCTTT. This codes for CSARDQEYRVEAFF.

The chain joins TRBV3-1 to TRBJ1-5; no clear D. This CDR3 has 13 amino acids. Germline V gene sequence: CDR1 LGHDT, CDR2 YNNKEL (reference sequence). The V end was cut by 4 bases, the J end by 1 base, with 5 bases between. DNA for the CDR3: TGTGCCAGCAGCCGGGTGAGCAATCAGCCCCAGCATTTT. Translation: CASSRVSNQPQHF.

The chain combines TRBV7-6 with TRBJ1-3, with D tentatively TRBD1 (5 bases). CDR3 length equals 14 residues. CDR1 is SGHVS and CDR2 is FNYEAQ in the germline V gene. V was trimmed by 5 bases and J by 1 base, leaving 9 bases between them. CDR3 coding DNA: TGTGCCAGCAGCGTGACAGAATCTGGAAACACCATATATTTT. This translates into CASSVTESGNTIYF.

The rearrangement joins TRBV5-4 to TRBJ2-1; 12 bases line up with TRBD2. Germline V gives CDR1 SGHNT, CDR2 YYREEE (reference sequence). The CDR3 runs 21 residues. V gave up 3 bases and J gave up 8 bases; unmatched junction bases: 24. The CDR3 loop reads CASSSQAGLAGSATGGHEQFF. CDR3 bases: TGTGCCAGCAGCTCTCAGGCAGGACTAGCGGGATCCGCTACGGGGGGGCATGAGCAGTTCTTC.

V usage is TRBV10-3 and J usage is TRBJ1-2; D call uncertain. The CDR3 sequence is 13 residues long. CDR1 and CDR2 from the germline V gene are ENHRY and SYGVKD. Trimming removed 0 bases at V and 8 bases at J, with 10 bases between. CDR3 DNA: TGTGCCATCAGTGAGTCAAGCCTCGGAGGCTACACCTTC. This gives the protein CAISESSLGGYTF.

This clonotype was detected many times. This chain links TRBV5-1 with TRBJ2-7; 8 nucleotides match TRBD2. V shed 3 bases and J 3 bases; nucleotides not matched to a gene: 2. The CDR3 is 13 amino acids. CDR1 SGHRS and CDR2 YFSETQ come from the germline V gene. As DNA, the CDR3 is TGCGCCAGCAGCTCCGCGGGGGGCTACGAGCAGTACTTC. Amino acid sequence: CASSSAGGYEQYF.

In nucleotides, the CDR3 is TGTGCCAGCAGCCCACGGACAGGGGGCGATTACGAGCAGTACTTC. Its protein is CASSPRTGGDYEQYF. V is TRBV11-2 and J is TRBJ2-7; the match to TRBD1 covers 11 bases. Germline trimming cut 5 bases from V and 4 bases from J; bases unmatched to any gene: 7. The CDR3 totals 15 residues. The germline CDR1 and CDR2 sequences are SGHAT and FQNNGV.

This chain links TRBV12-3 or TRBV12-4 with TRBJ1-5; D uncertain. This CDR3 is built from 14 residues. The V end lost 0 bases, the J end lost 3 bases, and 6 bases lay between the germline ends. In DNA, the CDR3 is TGTGCCAGCAGTTTAGCGGGCTTCAATCAGCCCCAGCATTTT. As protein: CASSLAGFNQPQHF.